Listed here are 17 T cell receptor beta chains from one sample, sequenced in a study of lymphopenia after photon versus proton radiotherapy. Clones were sequenced by immunoSEQ multiplex PCR, and TCRdb holds only the in-frame ones, with some missing. This sample has 37,000 or so clones, with 70% to 90% found just once. The sample consisted of peripheral blood, taken from a patient treated with photon-based radiotherapy. These receptors all stem from a man aged 50-59 years with gastric cancer.

The V call is TRBV10-3, the J call TRBJ2-3, with 7 positions matching TRBD2. Trimming at V came to 1 base and at J to 1 base, leaving 2 bases not matched to a gene. Germline V CDR1 and CDR2: ENHRY, SYGVKD. This CDR3 is built from 15 residues. CDR3 nucleotides: TGTGCCATCAGTGAGTTAGGACTAGGCACAGATACGCAGTATTTT. It translates to CAISELGLGTDTQYF.

The chain recombines TRBV7-2 with TRBJ2-5; D remains ambiguous. The CDR3 loop spans 12 amino acids. V lost 5 bases, J lost 5 bases, and 9 bases lay in between. Germline V gene lookup returns CDR1 SGHTA and CDR2 FQGNSA. CDR3 protein: CASSLSLETQYF. The DNA of the CDR3 is TGTGCCAGCAGCCTGTCGTTGGAGACCCAGTACTTC.

The CDR3 region is CASSEGLAGGPNLNEQFF. CDR3 nucleotide sequence: TGTGCCAGCAGCGAAGGACTAGCGGGAGGGCCAAATTTGAATGAGCAGTTCTTC. This chain links TRBV9 with TRBJ2-1; 15 bases fit TRBD2. With V trimmed by 3 bases and J by 7 bases, 11 bases remained unmatched. The CDR3 loop spans 18 amino acids. The germline V gene has CDR1 SGDLS and CDR2 YYNGEE.

A few counts support this clone. The rearrangement links TRBV29-1 to TRBJ1-1, with D unclear. V lost 4 bases to trimming and J lost 1 base, with 13 bases between them. Germline lookup yields CDR1 SQVTM and CDR2 ANQGSEA. The CDR3 contains 14 residues. The CDR3 protein is CSVVPGVGNTEAFF. The CDR3 bases are TGCAGCGTTGTACCCGGGGTTGGGAACACTGAAGCTTTCTTT.

The table lists this clone with a count of one. The chain is built from TRBV6-4 and TRBJ2-1; D is ambiguous. The germline V gene encodes CDR1 MRHNA and CDR2 SNTAGT. The V and J ends lost 2 bases and 0 bases respectively, with 8 bases between them. CDR3 size: 15 residues. CDR3 region: CASSDVADSYNEQFF. The CDR3 DNA reads as TGTGCCAGCAGTGACGTCGCGGACTCCTACAATGAGCAGTTCTTC.

The chain couples TRBV5-1 to TRBJ1-1; D is possibly TRBD1 (6 bases). The length of the CDR3 is 14 residues. Germline lookup yields CDR1 SGHRS and CDR2 YFSETQ. Trimming shortened V by 4 bases and J by 3 bases, and 13 bases separated the two germline ends. In DNA, the CDR3 is TGCGCCAGCAGCCCGCGGTCAGGGGACACTGAAGCTTTCTTT. This translates into CASSPRSGDTEAFF.

V usage is TRBV6-5 and J usage is TRBJ2-1; 12 nucleotides align to TRBD2. Trimming removed 7 bases from V and 10 bases from J; junction bases left unmatched: 11. This CDR3 is 15 amino acids long. Germline V gives CDR1 MNHEY, CDR2 SVGAGI. The CDR3 sequence is CASTRTSGVWGEQFF. In nucleotides, the CDR3 is TGTGCCAGCACCCGGACTAGCGGGGTTTGGGGGGAGCAGTTCTTC.

The genes are TRBV5-1 and TRBJ1-2, with TRBD1 matching over 9 bases. The CDR3 has 14 residues. The junction had 7 bases not matched to a gene; V was cut back by 2 bases and J by 8 bases. In germline, CDR1 is SGHRS, CDR2 YFSETQ. As DNA, the CDR3 is TGCGCCAGCAGCTTCTCACAGGGGGCGGAGGGCTACACCTTC. Residues: CASSFSQGAEGYTF.

This clone came up once. The chain links TRBV5-1 to TRBJ1-2; D remains ambiguous. Trimming cost V 1 base and J 4 bases, with 5 bases left between them. The germline V gene has CDR1 SGHRS and CDR2 YFSETQ. The CDR3 is 12 residues long. This chain's CDR3 is CASSLMSYGYTF. CDR3 DNA: TGCGCCAGCAGCTTGATGTCCTATGGCTACACCTTC.

The rearrangement uses TRBV28 and TRBJ2-7; 7 bases match TRBD2. Germline CDR1 MDHEN, CDR2 SYDVKM. The CDR3 extends over 14 amino acids. V lost 7 bases, J lost 2 bases, and 8 bases stayed unmatched. The CDR3 bases are TGTGCCAGCATCCCGCGGGGGTACCCCTACGAGCAGTACTTC. Translated, it gives CASIPRGYPYEQYF.

The genes are TRBV7-2 and TRBJ2-1; D assignment may be TRBD1 or TRBD2 (5 bases each). The germline V gene has CDR1 SGHTA and CDR2 FQGNSA. V gave up 0 bases and J gave up 7 bases, with 13 bases separating them. The CDR3 length is 15 residues. The CDR3: CASSLATPGPNEQFF. The CDR3, as DNA: TGTGCCAGCAGCTTAGCGACTCCGGGACCAAATGAGCAGTTCTTC. Based on the CDR3 plus reference TRBV7-2 and TRBJ2-1, the full variable domain is GAGVSQSPSNKVTEKGKDVELRCDPISGHTALYWYRQSLGQGLEFLIYFQGNSAPDKSGLPSDRFSAERTGGSVSTLTIQRTQQEDSAVYLCASSLATPGPNEQFFGPGTRLTVL.

The J gene is TRBJ2-7, the V gene TRBV5-1; D remains unclear. Germline V gives CDR1 SGHRS, CDR2 YFSETQ. This CDR3 spans 12 amino acids. The V and J ends lost 5 bases and 4 bases respectively, with 10 bases between them. For the CDR3, the DNA is TGCGCCAGCAGGTCGGCCCTTTACGAGCAGTACTTC. It is translated as CASRSALYEQYF.

The V gene is TRBV28, the J gene TRBJ1-1, with D possibly TRBD1 on 5 matching bases. The CDR3 is 13 residues long. Germline loops: CDR1 MDHEN, CDR2 SYDVKM. Trimming took 6 bases from V and 3 from J, leaving 11 bases between them. CDR3 DNA: TGTGCCAGCAGCCGCGACAGTTACACTGAAGCTTTCTTT. Encoded protein: CASSRDSYTEAFF.

This chain links TRBV6-5 with TRBJ2-7, with 9 bases identical to TRBD2. The CDR3 contains 15 residues. Germline-derived CDR1 and CDR2 are MNHEY and SVGAGI. Germline trimming cut 6 bases from V and 4 bases from J; bases unmatched to any gene: 10. The CDR3: CASRFSGSGSYEQYF. The CDR3 nucleotides are TGTGCCAGCAGGTTTAGCGGGAGTGGGAGTTACGAGCAGTACTTC.

J is TRBJ2-3 and V is TRBV30, with D tentatively TRBD1 or TRBD2 (6 bases each). The CDR3 runs to 15 residues. The V gene lost 0 bases and the J gene lost 2 bases, with 12 bases spanning the gap. Per germline, CDR1 GTSNPN and CDR2 SVGIG (reference sequence). The CDR3 loop is CAWSVGGLDTDTQYF. CDR3 coding DNA: TGTGCCTGGAGTGTAGGGGGGCTTGACACAGATACGCAGTATTTT. The full variable domain, its missing parts supplied by reference TRBV30 and TRBJ2-3, is SQTIHQWPATLVQPVGSPLSLECTVEGTSNPNLYWYRQAAGRGLQLLFYSVGIGQISSEVPQNLSASRPQDRQFILSSKKLLLSDSGFYLCAWSVGGLDTDTQYFGPGTRLTVL.

The chain carries TRBV7-6 and TRBJ2-7; D may be TRBD2 (7 bases). This CDR3 contains 16 residues. Germline V gene data show CDR1 as SGHVS and CDR2 as FNYEAQ. The germline V and J ends were trimmed by 2 bases and 7 bases, with 21 bases remaining between them. DNA for the CDR3: TGTGCCAGCAGCTTACAAGCGGGACCAGGGGCTGGGGAGCAGTACTTC. Translating gives CASSLQAGPGAGEQYF.

The chain carries TRBV29-1 and TRBJ1-1; a possible D gene is TRBD1 (6 bases). Germline V gene data show CDR1 as SQVTM and CDR2 as ANQGSEA. There are 13 residues in the CDR3. V gave up 5 bases and J gave up 3 bases, with 13 bases separating them. In DNA, the CDR3 is TGCAGCGTTAAGGACAGTCTATACACTGAAGCTTTCTTT. It encodes CSVKDSLYTEAFF.